The 8 T cell receptor beta chains presented below share a single source sample, sequenced in a study of T cell responses to AZD1222 COVID-19 vaccine. The protocol was immunoSEQ multiplex PCR, while the TCRdb copy is restricted to in-frame clones and leaves out a portion. Of about 100,000 clones in the sample, around 84% are singletons; the top ten hold under 4%. Source: peripheral blood, taken on day 0 of AZD1222 vaccination. The receptor set was obtained from an adult in good health.

This clone was seen once. This rearrangement joins TRBV27 to TRBJ2-5, with 7 bases aligning to TRBD1. Germline CDR1 MNHEY, CDR2 SMNVEV (reference sequence). CDR3 length: 14 residues. Trimming removed 5 bases from V and 7 bases from J; junction bases left unmatched: 10. DNA for the CDR3: TGTGCCAGCAGTCCGGACAGGAGCAGCGGGACCCAGTACTTC. Translating gives CASSPDRSSGTQYF.

The chain has TRBV5-1 and TRBJ2-7; D is unclear. The CDR3 totals 13 residues. V gave up 4 bases and J gave up 3 bases, with 11 bases separating them. Germline CDR1 SGHRS, CDR2 YFSETQ. The CDR3 nucleotides are TGCGCCAGCAGCGACTCGGGCAACTACGAGCAGTACTTC. Protein: CASSDSGNYEQYF.

This sequence joins TRBV28 and TRBJ1-4; no clear D gene. This CDR3 is 12 amino acids long. The germline gives CDR1 MDHEN, CDR2 SYDVKM. V was shortened by 5 bases and J by 10 bases, with 11 bases between the two germline ends. The CDR3 DNA sequence: TGTGCCAGCAGTATCTCCGTCGGAAAACTGTTTTTT. The encoded protein is CASSISVGKLFF.

A word on this clone: One junction end disagrees with the germline gene, perhaps due to a read error. This sequence joins TRBV6-1 and TRBJ2-7, with 8 bases identical to TRBD2. Germline-derived CDR1 and CDR2 are MNHNS and SASEGT. This CDR3 is 18 amino acids long. CDR3 nucleotide sequence: TGTGCCAGCAGAGAAGGTCCCCGTACCAGCGGGGGATCCTACGAGCAGTACTTC. Translated: CASREGPRTSGGSYEQYF.

In the case of this clone: The germline gene is not matched at one end of the junction; a read error may be the cause. The chain uses TRBV24-1 and TRBJ1-5; no clear D. The CDR3 consists of 13 residues. Germline-derived CDR1 and CDR2 are KGHDR and SFDVKD. CDR3 bases: TGTGCCCCCAGCCATGGGAGCAATCAGCCCCAGCATTTT. Its protein is CAPSHGSNQPQHF.

The rearrangement links TRBV10-3 to TRBJ2-1; weak D call: TRBD2 (6 bases). The CDR3 length is 14 residues. Deletions cut 6 bases from V and 10 bases from J, with 19 bases between. The germline V gene encodes CDR1 ENHRY and CDR2 SYGVKD. The CDR3 nucleotides are TGTGCCATCAGCGTGGGGGGACCTACACGGGAGCAGTTCTTC. Its translation is CAISVGGPTREQFF.

This clone came up once. This chain uses TRBV15 with TRBJ2-1; a possible D gene is TRBD1 (6 bases). V was clipped by 1 base and J by 3 bases, with 10 bases between them. Germline V gene data show CDR1 as LNHNV and CDR2 as YYDKDF (reference sequence). The CDR3 contains 15 residues. The CDR3 DNA reads as TGTGCCACCAGCAGAGGACAGGACAACTACAATGAGCAGTTCTTC. Amino acids: CATSRGQDNYNEQFF.

CDR3 region: CASSPRAGGQETQYF. In DNA, the CDR3 is TGTGCCAGCAGCCCTCGGGCGGGGGGGCAAGAGACCCAGTACTTC. The V and J genes are TRBV7-3 and TRBJ2-5, with TRBD2 identical over 9 bases. Losses at the gene ends were 5 bases for V and 2 bases for J; bases not matched to a gene: 6. The CDR3 runs to 15 residues. Looked up from germline, CDR1 is SGHTA and CDR2 is FQGTGA.